The 21 T cell receptor beta chains in this list originate from one sample, sequenced in a study of blood T cells in healthy people across ages. Combining a sample-barcoded 5' primer with a J-beta primer mix, a second PCR ran for 7 to 11 cycles. Using its own MiXCR run on the 5' RACE reads, TCRdb lists one record per CDR3 protein. The table has 890,000 or so distinct CDR3 sequences, under 80% seen once; the top ten hold 25% to 35%. The sample consisted of blood. These TCRs come from a man aged 25-45 years in good health.

This clonotype is a singleton in its sample. V usage is TRBV20-1 and J usage is TRBJ2-1; a weak D match, TRBD2 (6 bases). In germline, CDR1 is DFQATT, CDR2 SNEGSKA (reference sequence). CDR3 length: 15 amino acids. CDR3: CIGQVGSMGTGEQFF. The CDR3 region has the DNA TGCATAGGTCAGGTCGGGAGTATGGGGACCGGTGAGCAGTTCTTC.

This clonotype was detected a few times. Mismatch with germline at one junction end may stem from a read error. The V and J genes are TRBV7-7 and TRBJ2-5; D might be TRBD1 or TRBD2, each matching 5 bases. From germline, CDR1 is SSHAT and CDR2 FNYEAQ (reference sequence). The CDR3 spans 15 residues. The CDR3, as DNA: TGTGCTAGCAGCTTCGGCCGGGGCTTACAAGAGACCCAGTACTTC. Its translation: CASSFGRGLQETQYF.

The chain links TRBV7-2 to TRBJ2-3, with a tentative D call TRBD1 (6 bases). CDR3 length: 16 amino acids. In germline, CDR1 is SGHTA, CDR2 FQGNSA. Trimming left V 5 bases short and J 3 bases short, with 18 bases between. The CDR3 is CASSLRGQPLTDTQYF. The CDR3, as DNA: TGTGCCAGCAGCCTTCGAGGACAGCCTTTGACAGATACGCAGTATTTT.

There are a few counts of this clonotype. The V and J genes are TRBV7-2 and TRBJ2-2; D unresolved. Trimming cost V 0 bases and J 8 bases, with 10 bases left between them. Germline CDR1 is SGHTA and CDR2 is FQGNSA. The CDR3 consists of 14 residues. The CDR3 sequence is CASSLARIAGELFF. As DNA, the CDR3 is TGTGCCAGCAGCTTAGCGCGGATAGCTGGGGAGCTGTTTTTT.

The V gene is TRBV29-1, the J gene TRBJ2-1, with D hard to call. Germline lookup yields CDR1 SQVTM and CDR2 ANQGSEA. This CDR3 has 11 amino acids. V lost 3 bases and J 8 bases, leaving 8 bases between the germline ends. The CDR3 region is CSVEMWDEQFF. The CDR3 DNA follows: TGCAGCGTTGAGATGTGGGATGAGCAGTTCTTC.

This clonotype was counted once. The genes are TRBV16 and TRBJ2-1, with 16 positions matching TRBD2. From germline, CDR1 is KGHSY and CDR2 FQNENV. J was trimmed by 8 bases and V by 3 bases; bases with no gene match: 10. This CDR3 has 18 amino acids. CDR3: CASSHPGTSGGAIYEQFF. The CDR3, as DNA: TGTGCCAGCAGCCATCCGGGGACTAGCGGGGGGGCCATCTATGAGCAGTTCTTC. Drawing the rest from reference TRBV16 and TRBJ2-1, the complete variable domain is GEEVAQTPKHLVRGEGQKAKLYCAPIKGHSYVFWYQQVLKNEFKFLISFQNENVFDETGMPKERFSAKCLPNSPCSLEIQATKLEDSAVYFCASSHPGTSGGAIYEQFFGPGTRLTVL.

This chain connects TRBV28 to TRBJ1-5; no clear D. The germline CDR1 and CDR2 sequences are MDHEN and SYDVKM. The CDR3 is made up of 14 amino acids. V lost 7 bases and J lost 3, with 13 bases in between. In DNA, the CDR3 is TGTGCCAGCAAAGCAGGTCAAATCAATCAGCCCCAGCATTTT. Translation gives CASKAGQINQPQHF.

V usage is TRBV7-9 and J usage is TRBJ2-7; tentatively, D is TRBD2 (6 bases). Trimming took 5 bases from V and 7 from J, leaving 18 bases between them. Germline loops: CDR1 SEHNR, CDR2 FQNEAQ (reference sequence). The CDR3 length is 14 residues. DNA for the CDR3: TGTGCCAGCAGCACGGGCGGGGCGAGTCGGGAGCAGTACTTC. Its translation is CASSTGGASREQYF.

This chain uses TRBV28 with TRBJ2-1, with TRBD2 identical over 8 bases. The J call is uncertain, as TRBJ2-7 better fits the DNA end. The CDR3 runs 15 residues. CDR1 and CDR2 from the germline V gene are MDHEN and SYDVKM. In DNA form, the CDR3 reads TGTGCCAGCAGATACCTAGCGGGCTCCTACAATGAGCAGTACTTC. It yields the protein CASRYLAGSYNEQYF.

V gene TRBV7-2 combines with J gene TRBJ2-5, with 10 bases aligning to TRBD2. Germline V gives CDR1 SGHTA, CDR2 FQGNSA. Trimming removed 5 bases from V and 2 bases from J; junction bases left unmatched: 8. The CDR3 sequence is 16 residues long. CDR3 loop: CASSAWSGGAQETQYF. In DNA form, the CDR3 reads TGTGCCAGCAGCGCCTGGAGCGGGGGGGCACAAGAGACCCAGTACTTC.

There are a few counts of this clonotype. This chain joins TRBV28 and TRBJ1-2, with D unclear. CDR1 and CDR2 (germline): MDHEN, SYDVKM. The CDR3 consists of 13 residues. The V end lost 4 bases, the J end lost 3 bases, and 9 bases lay between the germline ends. The CDR3 is CASSWAHHYGYTF. Written as DNA, the CDR3 is TGTGCCAGCAGTTGGGCACATCACTATGGCTACACCTTC.

The chain combines TRBV4-1 with TRBJ1-2, with 9 bases fitting TRBD1. Trimming took 6 bases from V and 6 from J; bases not matched to a gene: 11. Germline CDR1 and CDR2: MGHRA and YSYEKL. This CDR3 spans 15 amino acids. CDR3 nucleotides: TGCGCCAGCAGTCGAGGACAGGGGAGAAGTGATGGCTACACCTTC. Translated, it gives CASSRGQGRSDGYTF.

This clonotype was detected once. The genes are TRBV20-1 and TRBJ2-5, with D perhaps given as TRBD1 or TRBD2 (5 bases each). CDR1 is DFQATT and CDR2 is SNEGSKA in the germline V gene (reference sequence). The CDR3 runs to 13 residues. V was shortened by 6 bases and J by 4 bases, with 15 bases between the two germline ends. DNA for the CDR3: TGCAGTGCCCACCCGGGACCCGGAGAGACCCAGTACTTC. Its protein is CSAHPGPGETQYF.

J is TRBJ2-1 and V is TRBV20-1, with 7 positions matching TRBD2. Germline assignment: CDR1 DFQATT and CDR2 SNEGSKA (reference sequence). The junction had 5 bases not matched to a gene; V was cut back by 3 bases and J by 0 bases. This CDR3 region has 15 residues. In nucleotides, the CDR3 is TGCAGTGCTAGGGTGGGCGGGAGCTCCTACAATGAGCAGTTCTTC. Its translation is CSARVGGSSYNEQFF.

The chain is built from TRBV28 and TRBJ2-4; TRBD2 is a possible D gene (6 bases). The V end lost 6 bases, the J end lost 15 bases, and 18 bases lay between the germline ends. Germline V CDR1 and CDR2: MDHEN, SYDVKM. CDR3 size: 12 residues. Here the CDR3 DNA reads TGTGCCAGCAGCCAAGGGAGGAGGTGGTGGTACTTC. This codes for CASSQGRRWWYF.

This sequence joins TRBV29-1 and TRBJ1-2, with 7 positions matching TRBD1. CDR1 is SQVTM, CDR2 ANQGSEA, per germline. The V segment lost 5 bases and the J segment 0 bases; nucleotides outside the gene matches: 3. The CDR3 is made up of 13 amino acids. CDR3 in amino acids: CSVRGQSNYGYTF. Here the CDR3 DNA reads TGCAGCGTTCGGGGACAGTCTAACTATGGCTACACCTTC.

This chain connects TRBV7-9 to TRBJ2-5, with D possibly being TRBD2 (6 bases). Trimming left V 4 bases short and J 0 bases short, with 12 bases between. Germline loops: CDR1 SEHNR, CDR2 FQNEAQ (reference sequence). This CDR3 has 15 residues. The CDR3 DNA follows: TGTGCCAGCAGCTCTCCTGGGGGGTACCAAGAGACCCAGTACTTC. Translated: CASSSPGGYQETQYF. Full variable domain (rest looked up from reference TRBV7-9 and TRBJ2-5): DTGVSQNPRHKITKRGQNVTFRCDPISEHNRLYWYRQTLGQGPEFLTYFQNEAQLEKSRLLSDRFSAERPKGSFSTLEIQRTEQGDSAMYLCASSSPGGYQETQYFGPGTRLLVL.

The chain recombines TRBV7-2 with TRBJ2-1, with 8 bases that match TRBD1. Germline CDR1 is SGHTA and CDR2 is FQGNSA. The CDR3 has 17 residues. V shed 1 base and J 0 bases; nucleotides not matched to a gene: 5. CDR3 sequence reads: CASSLVGGQGSYNEQFF. The CDR3 bases are TGTGCCAGCAGCTTAGTAGGAGGACAGGGCTCCTACAATGAGCAGTTCTTC. Complete variable domain (other parts from reference TRBV7-2 and TRBJ2-1): GAGVSQSPSNKVTEKGKDVELRCDPISGHTALYWYRQSLGQGLEFLIYFQGNSAPDKSGLPSDRFSAERTGGSVSTLTIQRTQQEDSAVYLCASSLVGGQGSYNEQFFGPGTRLTVL.

The chain carries TRBV7-2 and TRBJ1-6, with D possibly TRBD1 on 6 matching bases. The CDR3 has 14 residues. CDR1 and CDR2 from the germline V gene are SGHTA and FQGNSA. V was pared by 8 bases and J by 3 bases, with 11 bases between. The CDR3 DNA sequence: TGTGCCAGCCAGGAGGGGGTCTATAATTCACCCCTCCACTTT. Translating it yields CASQEGVYNSPLHF. The full variable domain, rest sourced from reference TRBV7-2 and TRBJ1-6, is GAGVSQSPSNKVTEKGKDVELRCDPISGHTALYWYRQSLGQGLEFLIYFQGNSAPDKSGLPSDRFSAERTGGSVSTLTIQRTQQEDSAVYLCASQEGVYNSPLHFGNGTRLTVT.

The chain joins TRBV3-1 to TRBJ2-4; 7 nucleotides line up with TRBD1. Looked up from germline, CDR1 is LGHDT and CDR2 is YNNKEL (reference sequence). J was trimmed by 8 bases and V by 1 base; bases with no gene match: 8. CDR3 length: 15 residues. CDR3 bases: TGTGCCAGCAGCCAAGGAGGGGGCGACGTGGACATTCAGTACTTC. This sequence encodes CASSQGGGDVDIQYF.

The chain recombines TRBV6-2 or TRBV6-3 with TRBJ2-5; 7 nucleotides agree with TRBD2. The DNA end is a closer match to TRBJ2-7, so the J assignment may be wrong. The CDR3 is made up of 14 amino acids. CDR1 MNHEY and CDR2 SVGEGT come from the germline V gene. The CDR3, as DNA: TGTGCCAGCATCCTGACTAGCCCACACTACGAGCAGTACTTC. Its translation: CASILTSPHYEQYF.